The subject of this entry is one TCR beta chain. The table lists this clonotype with a few counts. Its specific antigen is unknown. The input lacks base qualities; no much larger clone sits a single base away. Systemically healthy Caucasian individuals from Russia, around 38 in total and aged roughly 6 to 100 years, were included as donors. Each donor gave about 9.2 milliliters of peripheral blood, drawn into EDTA-treated Vacutainer tubes. PBMCs were isolated by Ficoll-Paque density-gradient centrifugation, with at least 6 million obtained per sample. Trizol reagent was used to extract total RNA from PBMCs, with at least 6 micrograms per sample. Naive CD45RAhigh/CD27high T cell percentages were measured by flow cytometry on a PBMC aliquot from every donor. The CDR3 sequence holds 14 residues, the cysteine and phenylalanine included. Only the CDR3 part of the read is kept: 42 bases, read in frame from the first base. The germline V gene (reference sequence) yields SEHNR for CDR1 and FQNEAQ for CDR2. V was cut back by 5 bases and J by 4 bases, leaving a gap of 13 bases between them.

This sample was taken from a study of blood T cells in healthy people across ages (dated by TCRdb to 2015 to 2017). Notes on the research overall: In model experiments, template switching captured about one uniquely barcoded TCR beta cDNA molecule for every two T cells. Using deep sequencing normalized with unique cDNA molecular identifiers, the study measured how TCR beta repertoire diversity changes with age. The donors were divided into four age groups: young (average about 16 years), middle-aged (almost 40), aged (approximately 62) and long-lived (around 87). To avoid experimental bias, donors of different ages were distributed randomly across sequencing lanes. The study analyzed two additional independent replicas of 1 million unique cDNA reads from the same blood draw for two donors, one aged 18 to 30 and one aged 80 or older.

Beyond this particular receptor, the publication reports: Total diversity estimates from one million sequenced T cells were considered lower bounds and underestimates. There was a strong correlation between observed TCR beta diversity and the percentage of naive T cells measured by flow cytometry. Because profiling used bulk unsorted PBMCs, naive and antigen-experienced compartments could not be compared conclusively. The CMV infection status of donors was not known, potentially confounding age-related changes in expanded clonotypes. The long-lived group showed more naive CD4+ T cells, fewer expanded clones and increased TCR diversity than the aged group, suggesting age selection. Observed TCR beta diversity per million T cells fell roughly linearly with age, and a significant reduction was already apparent by age approximately 41.

The library was generated by 5' RACE. The sample was run on an Illumina HiSeq 2500. A second PCR of roughly 7 to 11 cycles was performed with a sample-barcoded 5' primer and a J-beta primer mix. A template-switch 5' adaptor carrying 12 random nucleotides introduced a unique molecular identifier onto each TCR beta cDNA molecule. Each sample yielded at least 3 million CDR3-containing paired-end reads. First-strand cDNA was synthesized from all RNA with the Mint cDNA synthesis kit, primed by a TRBC-specific oligonucleotide. Following uracil-DNA glycosylase treatment, all cDNA underwent a first 18-cycle PCR with the universal primers M1SS and BC2_uni_R. In the original analysis: Each sample was normalized by randomly selecting 1 million high-quality reads, each carrying a distinct molecular identifier. Instead of being binned into consensus sequences, reads that shared molecular identifiers were thrown out. MiTCR, run with a Q25 quality threshold and the strictest error-elimination algorithm, handled CDR3 identification, clonotype clustering and error correction. A nonparametric unseen species model with Euler transformation was used to estimate lower-bound total TCR beta diversity. Using fastp trimming at Q25 and MiXCR clonotype assembly, TCRdb reanalyzed the public sequencing data and kept in-frame beta chains. Under each unique CDR3 protein, matching rows form one entry showing the most common genes and DNA. TCRdb, rather than the study authors, made the V and J calls. The table for this sample lists around 900,000 distinct CDR3 sequences; about 51% of them were counted only once. About 20% of the sample is held by the ten biggest clonotypes.

The clonotype was recovered from a woman between 55 and 75 years old in good health. The sequence joins TRBV7-9 to TRBJ2-3; a confident D gene designation cannot be given. Sequencing was done on a sample of blood. The CDR3 reads as follows: CASSARTNADTQYF. The bases are TGTGCCAGCAGCGCCCGGACGAACGCAGATACGCAGTATTTT.